The 32 T cell receptor beta chains given below trace back to one sample, sequenced in a study of T cell responses to AZD1222 COVID-19 vaccine (dated by TCRdb to the early 2020s). Library prep was done by the immunoSEQ multiplex PCR assay. TCRdb mirrors the immuneACCESS table, restricted to in-frame sequences. Some clones are absent from its copies; in checked studies, under half trace to an unresolved V gene, and the reason for the others is unknown. The sample table shows fewer than 130,000 clones, and 87% are seen once. Jointly, the top ten make up about 2.5% of the sample. Explained via the paper, the time point label denotes: about 28 days (+/-7) after the second vaccine dose. The input for sequencing was peripheral blood, taken 28 days after the second AZD1222 dose. The receptors shown here come from an adult who received the AZD1222 COVID-19 vaccine.

The chain joins TRBV13 to TRBJ2-3; no clear D. This CDR3 is 18 amino acids long. Germline CDR1 is PRHDT and CDR2 is FYEKMQ (reference sequence). Trimming shortened V by 2 bases and J by 0 bases, and 18 bases separated the two germline ends. The CDR3 here is CASSLIQRGASSTDTQYF. The CDR3, as DNA: TGTGCCAGCAGCTTAATACAGCGAGGTGCGTCTAGCACAGATACGCAGTATTTT. The full variable domain, its missing parts supplied by reference TRBV13 and TRBJ2-3, is AAGVIQSPRHLIKEKRETATLKCYPIPRHDTVYWYQQGPGQDPQFLISFYEKMQSDKGSIPDRFSAQQFSDYHSELNMSSLELGDSALYFCASSLIQRGASSTDTQYFGPGTRLTVL.

The chain employs TRBV6-9 and TRBJ1-6; the match to TRBD1 covers 8 bases. With 6 bases clipped from V and 3 bases from J, the junction kept 10 bases outside the gene matches. From germline, CDR1 is MNHGY and CDR2 SVAAGI. CDR3 length: 17 residues. The CDR3 reads CASSPKGQADYNSPLHF. The CDR3 DNA follows: TGTGCCAGCAGCCCCAAGGGACAGGCTGACTATAATTCACCCCTCCACTTT.

The chain recombines TRBV19 with TRBJ1-5; D is perhaps TRBD1 (5 bases). The CDR3 runs to 16 residues. The V gene lost 5 bases and the J gene lost 1 base, with 15 bases spanning the gap. From germline, CDR1 is LNHDA and CDR2 SQIVND (reference sequence). The CDR3 nucleotides are TGTGCCAGTAGTGCCGTTGCGGGGGGAAGCAATCAGCCCCAGCATTTT. Its translation: CASSAVAGGSNQPQHF.

This chain uses TRBV5-5 with TRBJ2-3; 10 nucleotides align to TRBD2. The CDR3 runs to 16 residues. Germline CDR1 is SGHKS and CDR2 is YYEKEE (reference sequence). V was pared by 2 bases and J by 3 bases, with 6 bases of the junction left unmatched. Written as DNA, the CDR3 is TGTGCCAGCAGCTTAGGTCGGACTAGCGGAACAGATACGCAGTATTTT. It codes for CASSLGRTSGTDTQYF.

This chain links TRBV5-4 with TRBJ1-4; TRBD1 is a possible D gene (6 bases). Germline CDR1 reads SGHNT; CDR2 reads YYREEE (reference sequence). This CDR3 comprises 13 residues. V was clipped by 3 bases and J by 5 bases, with 8 bases between them. CDR3 DNA sequence: TGTGCCAGCAGCTCACAGGGAAATGAAAAACTGTTTTTT. Translation gives CASSSQGNEKLFF.

The V call is TRBV27, the J call TRBJ1-1, with 7 bases fitting TRBD1. The length of the CDR3 is 14 residues. The V gene's germline CDR1 is MNHEY and CDR2 SMNVEV (reference sequence). Unmatched junction bases numbered 4, after V lost 5 bases and J lost 1 base. The CDR3 region is CASSAGQQNTEAFF. Written as DNA, the CDR3 is TGTGCCAGCAGTGCGGGACAGCAGAACACTGAAGCTTTCTTT.

The sample holds one count of this clone. The chain uses TRBV9 and TRBJ2-7; the match to TRBD2 covers 7 bases. The CDR3 loop spans 14 amino acids. The J segment lost 4 bases and the V segment lost 0 bases, leaving 4 bases of the junction unmatched. Germline-derived CDR1 and CDR2 are SGDLS and YYNGEE. The CDR3 here is CASSVEPAGYEQYF. CDR3 nucleotide sequence: TGTGCCAGCAGCGTAGAGCCAGCGGGATACGAGCAGTACTTC.

This chain uses TRBV28 with TRBJ1-3; a weak D match, TRBD1 (5 bases). Germline CDR1 reads MDHEN; CDR2 reads SYDVKM. The CDR3 has 15 amino acids. Deletions cut 4 bases from V and 0 bases from J, with 10 bases between. The CDR3: CASSSGRSSGNTIYF. For the CDR3, the DNA is TGTGCCAGCAGTTCGGGACGTAGCTCTGGAAACACCATATATTTT.

The CDR3 nucleotides are TGTGCCTGGAGTGTTTCCTACTCAGATACGCAGTATTTT. Its translation: CAWSVSYSDTQYF. The chain employs TRBV30 and TRBJ2-3; D remains unclear. CDR1 is GTSNPN, CDR2 SVGIG, per germline (reference sequence). V lost 0 bases and J 4 bases, leaving 8 bases between the germline ends. CDR3 length: 13 amino acids.

J is TRBJ1-2 and V is TRBV9, with TRBD1 matching 8 bases. V shed 4 bases, J shed 5 bases, and the junction held 10 bases outside the gene matches. In germline, CDR1 is SGDLS, CDR2 YYNGEE. The CDR3 runs 15 residues. The CDR3 bases are TGTGCCAGCAGCCCACGACAGGGGTTCGGATATGGCTACACCTTC. Translated: CASSPRQGFGYGYTF.

The V and J genes are TRBV9 and TRBJ1-2, with D hard to call. V was trimmed by 3 bases and J by 2 bases, leaving 23 bases between them. Germline CDR1 and CDR2: SGDLS and YYNGEE. This CDR3 is built from 18 residues. The CDR3 nucleotides are TGTGCCAGCAGCGCCGGTTTAGTGGGTAAGGCCTCAAACTATGGCTACACCTTC. As protein: CASSAGLVGKASNYGYTF.

This sequence joins TRBV2 and TRBJ1-6, with D hard to call. Germline V gene data show CDR1 as SNHLY and CDR2 as FYNNEI. V lost 9 bases and J lost 6, with 9 bases in between. This CDR3 region has 12 residues. CDR3 loop: CASRLGNSPLHF. CDR3 bases: TGTGCCAGTAGATTGGGTAATTCACCCCTCCACTTT.

The CDR3 region is CASSDPAGGSNEQFF. The CDR3 DNA follows: TGTGCCAGCAGTGATCCAGCGGGAGGTAGCAATGAGCAGTTCTTC. The J gene is TRBJ2-1, the V gene TRBV25-1, with 9 bases lining up with TRBD2. Trimming cost V 3 bases and J 6 bases; bases outside gene matches: 6. This CDR3 comprises 15 residues. In germline, CDR1 is MGHDK, CDR2 SYGVNS.

V usage is TRBV11-2 and J usage is TRBJ2-1; D not certain. Germline CDR1 and CDR2: SGHAT and FQNNGV. V lost 1 base and J lost 5, with 6 bases in between. This CDR3 spans 13 amino acids. The CDR3 DNA reads as TGTGCCAGCAGCTTAGGGCAGAACAATGAGCAGTTCTTC. It translates to CASSLGQNNEQFF.

The rearrangement links TRBV20-1 to TRBJ2-1; D is unclear. V lost 6 bases and J lost 7, with 7 bases in between. Germline values: CDR1 DFQATT, CDR2 SNEGSKA (reference sequence). This CDR3 has 10 residues. The CDR3 here is CSAAVNEQFF. For the CDR3, the DNA is TGCAGTGCGGCTGTAAATGAGCAGTTCTTC.

J is TRBJ1-4 and V is TRBV7-9, with 11 bases aligning to TRBD1. The germline CDR1 and CDR2 sequences are SEHNR and FQNEAQ (reference sequence). This CDR3 has 16 amino acids. J gave up 0 bases and V 11 bases, and 8 bases lay outside the gene matches. The CDR3 region has the DNA TGTGCCGAAGGGACAGGGGGTCCTGCAACTAATGAAAAACTGTTTTTT. It is translated as CAEGTGGPATNEKLFF.

The genes are TRBV28 and TRBJ2-7; D gene uncertain. With 10 bases removed from V and 5 bases from J, the gap between germline ends came to 12 bases. From germline, CDR1 is MDHEN and CDR2 SYDVKM. This CDR3 is built from 11 residues. The CDR3 nucleotides read TGTGCCACCGCGCGGCAGGACGAGCAGTACTTC. Amino acid sequence: CATARQDEQYF. Complete variable domain (other parts from reference TRBV28 and TRBJ2-7): DVKVTQSSRYLVKRTGEKVFLECVQDMDHENMFWYRQDPGLGLRLIYFSYDVKMKEKGDIPEGYSVSREKKERFSLILESASTNQTSMYLCATARQDEQYFGPGTRLTVT.

This chain joins TRBV19 and TRBJ1-5; no definite D call. CDR1 and CDR2 (germline): LNHDA, SQIVND (reference sequence). Trimming cost V 1 base and J 2 bases, with 9 bases left between them. This CDR3 region has 15 residues. The CDR3 DNA sequence: TGTGCCAGTAGTATAGCCCCTTATGGCAATCAGCCCCAGCATTTT. Protein: CASSIAPYGNQPQHF. Variable domain in full (rest from reference TRBV19 and TRBJ1-5): DGGITQSPKYLFRKEGQNVTLSCEQNLNHDAMYWYRQDPGQGLRLIYYSQIVNDFQKGDIAEGYSVSREKKESFPLTVTSAQKNPTAFYLCASSIAPYGNQPQHFGDGTRLSIL.

The DNA of the CDR3 is TGCGCCAGCACCCTGGACAGGAACACTGAAGCTTTCTTT. Amino acids: CASTLDRNTEAFF. The V and J genes are TRBV10-1 and TRBJ1-1, with D possibly TRBD1 on 6 matching bases. With 7 bases removed from V and 1 base from J, the gap between germline ends came to 10 bases. CDR1 is WNHNN and CDR2 is SYGVQD in the germline V gene (reference sequence). CDR3 length equals 13 residues.

Remarks on this clone: Because the CDR3's place on the DNA is in doubt, the DNA is left out and the CDR3 is given as listed by TCRdb. CDR3 loop: CASSLGVAGGTSTAF. This chain joins TRBV7-9 and TRBJ2-3; the table's D call, TRBD2, was not checked against the DNA. The germline CDR1 and CDR2 sequences are SEHNR and FQNEAQ (reference sequence). Ends included, the CDR3 has 15 residues.

Here the CDR3 DNA reads TGCAGCGTTGAAGATAAAAACACAGAGCAAGAGACCCAGTACTTC. Translation gives CSVEDKNTEQETQYF. V gene TRBV29-1 combines with J gene TRBJ2-5; no firm D call. CDR1 and CDR2 (germline): SQVTM, ANQGSEA. V was cut by 0 bases and J by 2 bases, with 13 bases left in between. This CDR3 comprises 15 residues.

The J gene is TRBJ2-7, the V gene TRBV27; the D is unclear. The V gene's germline CDR1 is MNHEY and CDR2 SMNVEV (reference sequence). The V end was cut by 3 bases, the J end by 7 bases, with 13 bases between. This CDR3 is 13 amino acids long. The CDR3 region has the DNA TGTGCCAGCAGTTTTTCCCCGGAAAATGAGCAGTACTTC. Its translation is CASSFSPENEQYF.

The rearrangement joins TRBV9 to TRBJ2-1, with TRBD1 matching 9 bases. The J segment lost 5 bases and the V segment lost 3 bases, leaving 3 bases of the junction unmatched. CDR1 and CDR2 from the germline V gene are SGDLS and YYNGEE. The CDR3 spans 14 residues. CDR3 residues: CASSARDRDNEQFF. CDR3 in DNA: TGTGCCAGCAGCGCCCGGGACAGGGACAATGAGCAGTTCTTC.

The CDR3 DNA reads TGTGCCACCAGCAGAGATAGTATAGGACAGGGGCACAATGAGCAGTTCTTC. Protein product: CATSRDSIGQGHNEQFF. The V gene is TRBV15, the J gene TRBJ2-1; 9 nucleotides line up with TRBD1. Germline values: CDR1 LNHNV, CDR2 YYDKDF (reference sequence). This CDR3 comprises 17 residues. Trimming at V came to 0 bases and at J to 5 bases, leaving 8 bases not matched to a gene.

V usage is TRBV2 and J usage is TRBJ1-1; the match to TRBD1 covers 7 bases. CDR1 is SNHLY and CDR2 is FYNNEI in the germline V gene. V shed 7 bases, J shed 4 bases, and the junction held 9 bases outside the gene matches. CDR3 length: 14 residues. CDR3 region: CASNFDREGTEAFF. The CDR3, as DNA: TGTGCCAGCAACTTTGACAGGGAGGGCACTGAAGCTTTCTTT.

This clone came up a few times. The V call is TRBV7-9, the J call TRBJ2-7; D could derive from TRBD1 or TRBD2 (5 bases each). V was clipped by 2 bases and J by 4 bases, with 12 bases between them. Per germline, CDR1 SEHNR and CDR2 FQNEAQ (reference sequence). The CDR3 length is 14 residues. CDR3 bases: TGTGCCAGCAGCTTAACCCAGGGACGGTACGAGCAGTACTTC. Protein: CASSLTQGRYEQYF. The whole variable domain, filled in from reference TRBV7-9 and TRBJ2-7, reads DTGVSQNPRHKITKRGQNVTFRCDPISEHNRLYWYRQTLGQGPEFLTYFQNEAQLEKSRLLSDRFSAERPKGSFSTLEIQRTEQGDSAMYLCASSLTQGRYEQYFGPGTRLTVT.

This rearrangement joins TRBV29-1 to TRBJ2-3; no firm D call. This CDR3 contains 11 residues. The V gene's germline CDR1 is SQVTM and CDR2 ANQGSEA. Trimming pared 1 base from V and 6 bases from J, leaving 5 bases between. CDR3 protein: CSVEGVDTQYF. The CDR3, as DNA: TGCAGCGTTGAAGGGGTGGATACGCAGTATTTT.

The chain recombines TRBV6-5 with TRBJ1-6, with D perhaps TRBD1 (6 bases). Trimming took 10 bases from V and 7 from J, leaving 17 bases between them. CDR1 is MNHEY, CDR2 SVGAGI, per germline. There are 14 residues in the CDR3. The DNA for the CDR3 is TGTGCCATCTCACAGGGAATCCGGAATTCACCCCTCCACTTT. Its protein product is CAISQGIRNSPLHF.

This clone is a singleton in its sample. The rearrangement uses TRBV10-3 and TRBJ1-6; D unresolved. The CDR3 extends over 12 amino acids. Germline V gene data show CDR1 as ENHRY and CDR2 as SYGVKD. The V and J ends lost 7 bases and 8 bases respectively, with 9 bases between them. CDR3 region: CAIKAGDSPLHF. In nucleotides, the CDR3 is TGTGCCATCAAAGCCGGTGATTCACCCCTCCACTTT.

This chain connects TRBV27 to TRBJ1-5, with D perhaps matching TRBD1 (5 bases). CDR1 is MNHEY and CDR2 is SMNVEV in the germline V gene (reference sequence). There are 13 residues in the CDR3. V dropped 4 bases and J dropped 7 bases, with 11 bases sitting between them. CDR3 sequence: CASSSGIGQPQHF. The CDR3 coding sequence is TGTGCCAGCAGTTCAGGGATAGGACAGCCCCAGCATTTT.

V gene TRBV3-1 (or the pseudogene TRBV3-2) combines with J gene TRBJ2-3, with D maybe TRBD2 (6 bases). The CDR3 has 14 residues. The V and J ends lost 3 bases and 2 bases respectively, with 9 bases between them. CDR1 LGHDT and CDR2 YNNKEL come from the germline V gene (reference sequence). The CDR3 DNA follows: TGTGCCAGCAGCCAGTGGACTACCACAGATACGCAGTATTTT. Encoded protein: CASSQWTTTDTQYF.

The sample holds one count of this clone. J is TRBJ1-1 and V is TRBV7-9, with D perhaps matching TRBD1 (6 bases). Germline CDR1 reads SEHNR; CDR2 reads FQNEAQ (reference sequence). The CDR3 runs 14 residues. The ends were cut back, 2 bases at V and 1 base at J, with 8 bases in the middle. The CDR3 loop reads CASSLQGRNTEAFF. The CDR3, as DNA: TGTGCCAGCAGCTTACAGGGGAGGAACACTGAAGCTTTCTTT.